This T cell receptor beta chain was identified in a study of T-cell reconstitution after alpha-beta-depleted transplantation in children. Germline CDR1 LGHNA, CDR2 YSLEER. The length of the CDR3 is 15 residues. V was clipped by 4 bases and J by 6 bases, with 15 bases between them. Study-wide results and limits: It was surviving recipient T cells and thymic progenitors that gave some patients high TCRbeta diversity at day 60. Once a year had passed after transplant, T-cell counts and diversity came mostly from newly produced T cells. There were reportedly several hundred expanded graft clones from which alpha-beta T cells came about two months after transplant.

This clonotype was counted between two and nine times. What it recognizes is unknown. Unique molecular identifiers were incorporated into the prepared TCRbeta library. TCRdb reanalysed the PCR reads using MiXCR and keeps one entry per CDR3 protein. The sample lists about 300,000 distinct CDR3 sequences, about 9.4% occurring once. The sequence came from a boy less than two years old with acute myeloid leukemia, due to receive a stem cell transplant. The gene calls are TRBV4-3 and TRBJ2-2; D might be TRBD2 (5 bases). This sample comprised PBMCs, obtained before TCRalphabeta/CD19-depleted stem cell transplant. The CDR3: CASSRADSRAGELFF. CDR3 in DNA: TGCGCCAGCAGCCGAGCGGACTCTCGGGCCGGGGAGCTGTTTTTT.